The present T cell receptor (beta chain) was sequenced within a study of blood T cell repertoires in COVID-19. The wider study: T cells, B-cell-depleted T cells, or PBMCs supplied cDNA or gDNA.

Here immunoSEQ multiplex PCR was the method, and the copy in TCRdb shows in-frame clones only, minus some. The data contain roughly 240,000 clones, roughly 83% of them seen just once; the ten biggest clones take up 3.5% to 5.5%. With V trimmed by 5 bases and J by 4 bases, 11 bases remained unmatched. There are 17 residues in the CDR3. Germline CDR1 and CDR2: MNHEY and SVGEGT. The specimen was peripheral blood. The chain links TRBV6-2 or TRBV6-3 to TRBJ1-1, with 12 positions matching TRBD1. The sequence came from a man in his fifties or sixties who had recovered from COVID-19. The CDR3 is CASSRQWDRGHVTEAFF. CDR3 DNA: TGTGCCAGCAGTAGACAATGGGACAGGGGGCATGTCACTGAAGCTTTCTTT.